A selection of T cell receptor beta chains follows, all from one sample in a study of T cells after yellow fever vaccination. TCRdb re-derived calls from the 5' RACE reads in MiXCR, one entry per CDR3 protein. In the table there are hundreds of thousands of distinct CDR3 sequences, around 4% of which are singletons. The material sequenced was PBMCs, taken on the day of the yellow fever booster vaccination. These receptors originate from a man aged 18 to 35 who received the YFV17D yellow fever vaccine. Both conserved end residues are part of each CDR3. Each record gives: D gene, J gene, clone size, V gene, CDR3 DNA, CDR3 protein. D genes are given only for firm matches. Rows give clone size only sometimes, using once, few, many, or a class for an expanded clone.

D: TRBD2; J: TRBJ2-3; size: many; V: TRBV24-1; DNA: TGTGCCACCAGTCCTGCTAGCGGGGGGGCAGATACGCAGTATTTT; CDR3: CATSPASGGADTQYF
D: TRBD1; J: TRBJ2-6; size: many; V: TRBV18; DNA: TGTGCCAGCTCACCAAGAAACAGGGGGCCCGGGGCCAACGTCCTGACTTTC; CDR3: CASSPRNRGPGANVLTF
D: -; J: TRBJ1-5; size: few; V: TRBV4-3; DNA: TGCGCCAGCAGCCAAGTCTACAGCTTCAATCAGCCCCAGCATTTT; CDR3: CASSQVYSFNQPQHF
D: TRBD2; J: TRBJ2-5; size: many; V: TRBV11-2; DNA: TGTGCCAGCAGCTTCTCTAGCGGGGGGCGAGAGACCCAGTACTTC; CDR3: CASSFSSGGRETQYF
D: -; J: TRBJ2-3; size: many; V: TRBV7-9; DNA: TGTGCCAGCAGTTCCTTGCGGAGCGGCTCCACAGATACGCAGTATTTT; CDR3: CASSSLRSGSTDTQYF
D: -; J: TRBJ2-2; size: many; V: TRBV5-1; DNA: TGCGCCAGCAGCATGGACGGGGAGCTGTTTTTT; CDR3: CASSMDGELFF
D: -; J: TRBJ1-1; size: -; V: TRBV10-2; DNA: TGCGCCAGCAGATCCCCTCGGGCAACGAGGCCTGAAGCTTTCTTT; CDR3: CASRSPRATRPEAFF
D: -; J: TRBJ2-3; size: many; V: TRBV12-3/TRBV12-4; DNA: TGTGCCAGCAGTTTAGCGGGGGGACGTAAAGATACGCAGTATTTT; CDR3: CASSLAGGRKDTQYF
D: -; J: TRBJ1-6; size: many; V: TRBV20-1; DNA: TGCAGTGCTAGATACAGCGGACTTAATTCACCCCTCCACTTT; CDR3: CSARYSGLNSPLHF
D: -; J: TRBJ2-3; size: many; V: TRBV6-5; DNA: TGTGCCAGCAAGGCCACAGATACGCAGTATTTT; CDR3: CASKATDTQYF
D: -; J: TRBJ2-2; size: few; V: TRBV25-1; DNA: TGTGCCAGCAGAGGACAGTACACCGGGGAGCTGTTTTTT; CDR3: CASRGQYTGELFF
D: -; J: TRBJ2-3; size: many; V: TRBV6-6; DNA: TGTGCCAGCAGCCGGCGCCCGGGACCAATGAGAGATACGCAGTATTTT; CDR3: CASSRRPGPMRDTQYF
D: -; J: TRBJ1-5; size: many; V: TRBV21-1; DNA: TGTGCCAGGAAGACAGGGACGGCCTTCAGCAATCAGCCCCAGCATTTT; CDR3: CARKTGTAFSNQPQHF
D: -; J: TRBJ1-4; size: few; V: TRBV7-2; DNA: TGTGCCAGCACCCTTCGGGCAACTAATGAAAAACTGTTTTTT; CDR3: CASTLRATNEKLFF
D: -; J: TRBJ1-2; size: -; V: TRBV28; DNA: TGTGCCAGCAGCCGCGGACAGCGCACCAGCTATGGCTACACCTTC; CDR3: CASSRGQRTSYGYTF
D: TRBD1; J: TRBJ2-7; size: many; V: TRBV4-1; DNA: TGCGCCAGCAGCCTCAGGGGGCGCGAGCAGTACTTC; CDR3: CASSLRGREQYF
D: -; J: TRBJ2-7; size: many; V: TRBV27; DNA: TGTGCCAGCAGTTTGAGTCAGGGGAGCTCCTACGAGCAGTACTTC; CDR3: CASSLSQGSSYEQYF
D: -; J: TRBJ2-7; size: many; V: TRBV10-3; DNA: TGTGCCATCAGAATGACTCACTTGCTCCGCGAGCAGTACTTC; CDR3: CAIRMTHLLREQYF
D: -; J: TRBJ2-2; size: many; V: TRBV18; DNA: TGTGCCAGCTCCACCATAATACGGGGCAACACCGGGGAGCTGTTTTTT; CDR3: CASSTIIRGNTGELFF
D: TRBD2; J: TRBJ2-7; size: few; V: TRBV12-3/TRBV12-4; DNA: TGTGCCAGCAGCCGGGACTACCACTCCTACGAGCAGTACTTC; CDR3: CASSRDYHSYEQYF
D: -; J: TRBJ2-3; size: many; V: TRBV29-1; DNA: TGCAGCGTTGAGGGGGTCCTCACAGATACGCAGTATTTT; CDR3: CSVEGVLTDTQYF
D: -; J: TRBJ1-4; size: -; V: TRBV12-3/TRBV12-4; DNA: TGTGCCAGCAGTCCGGACGGATTTAATGAAAAACTGTTTTTT; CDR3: CASSPDGFNEKLFF
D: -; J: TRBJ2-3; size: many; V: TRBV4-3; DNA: TGCGCCAGCAGCCAAGAGGGCACAGATACGCAGTATTTT; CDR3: CASSQEGTDTQYF
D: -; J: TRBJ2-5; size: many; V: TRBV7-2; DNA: TGTGCCAGCAGCTTACTCACGTGGTTCGGGCCAGAGACCCAGTACTTC; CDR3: CASSLLTWFGPETQYF
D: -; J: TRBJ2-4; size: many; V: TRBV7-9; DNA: TGTGCCAGCAGCTCGAACCCACCAGGGGTTGGGGCCAAAAACATTCAGTACTTC; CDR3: CASSSNPPGVGAKNIQYF
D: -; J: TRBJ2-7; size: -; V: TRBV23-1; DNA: TGCGCCAGCGGCGGTGCGGAGACGAGTTTCTACGAGCAGTACTTC; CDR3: CASGGAETSFYEQYF
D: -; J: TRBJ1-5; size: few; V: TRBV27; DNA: TGTGCCAGCAGACCGAGGGGGTTTCCCAATCAGCCCCAGCATTTT; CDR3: CASRPRGFPNQPQHF
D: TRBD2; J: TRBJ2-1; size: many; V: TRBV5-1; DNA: TGCGCCAGCAGCCCCGCGGGGGGGCGGTACAATGAGCAGTTCTTC; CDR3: CASSPAGGRYNEQFF
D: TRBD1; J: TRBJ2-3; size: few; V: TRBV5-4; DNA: TGTGCCAGCAGCTCGGGGACAGGTAGAGATACGCAGTATTTT; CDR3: CASSSGTGRDTQYF
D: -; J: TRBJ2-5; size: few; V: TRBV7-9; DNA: TGTGCCAGCAGAGGTCTCGGGGCGGAGACCCAGTACTTC; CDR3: CASRGLGAETQYF
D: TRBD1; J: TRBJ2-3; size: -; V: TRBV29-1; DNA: TGCAGCGGGCGACAGGGGGTCACCACAGATACGCAGTATTTT; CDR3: CSGRQGVTTDTQYF
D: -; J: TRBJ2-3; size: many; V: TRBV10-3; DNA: TGTGCCCTCCGTCCAACGGCAGCCACAGATACGCAGTATTTT; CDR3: CALRPTAATDTQYF
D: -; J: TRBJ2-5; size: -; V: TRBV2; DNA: TGTGCCAGCAGGGGGGGCAGGGACCAAGAGACCCAGTACTTC; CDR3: CASRGGRDQETQYF
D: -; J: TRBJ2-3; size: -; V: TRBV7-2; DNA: TGTGCCAGCAGCTCCCGTGGGGTAGGGGGGGCAGATACGCAGTATTTT; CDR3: CASSSRGVGGADTQYF
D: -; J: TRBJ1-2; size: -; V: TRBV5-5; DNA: TGTGCCAGCAGCGTAAGGGACGGACTCTATGGCTACACCTTC; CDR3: CASSVRDGLYGYTF
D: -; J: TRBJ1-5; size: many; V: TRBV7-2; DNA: TGTGCCAGCAGCTTATCAGGGCCCCTCAATCAGCCCCAGCATTTT; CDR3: CASSLSGPLNQPQHF
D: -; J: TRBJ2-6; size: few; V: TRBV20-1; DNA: TGCAGTGCCAGGGTAGAATCTGGGGCCAACGTCCTGACTTTC; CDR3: CSARVESGANVLTF
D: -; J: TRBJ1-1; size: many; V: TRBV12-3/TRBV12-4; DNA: TGTGCCAGCCGTGATAACAAGGGATTTGCTGAAGCTTTCTTT; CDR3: CASRDNKGFAEAFF
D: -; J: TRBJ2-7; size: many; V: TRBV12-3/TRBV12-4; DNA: TGTGCCAGCAGTTATTCCCCTGAAGGCGAGCAGTACTTC; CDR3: CASSYSPEGEQYF
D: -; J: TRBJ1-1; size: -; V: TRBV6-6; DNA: TGTGCCAGCAGTTACTCGACACAGGGTCAGTGGACTGAAGCTTTCTTT; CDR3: CASSYSTQGQWTEAFF
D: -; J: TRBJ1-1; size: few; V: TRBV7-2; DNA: TGTGCCAGCAGCTTATCGAGGACGTCAGATGAAGCTTTCTTT; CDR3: CASSLSRTSDEAFF
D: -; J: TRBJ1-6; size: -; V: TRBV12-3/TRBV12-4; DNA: TGTGCCAGCAGCCCCTCAGGAGGGGCTAGTTCACCCCTCCACTTT; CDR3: CASSPSGGASSPLHF
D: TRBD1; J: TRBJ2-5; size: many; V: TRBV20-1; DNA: TGCAGTGCAGACGACAGGGAAGAGACCCAGTACTTC; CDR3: CSADDREETQYF
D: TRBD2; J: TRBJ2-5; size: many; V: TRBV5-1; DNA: TGCGCCAGCGGTCGACTAGCGGGGCAAGAGACCCAGTACTTC; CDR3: CASGRLAGQETQYF
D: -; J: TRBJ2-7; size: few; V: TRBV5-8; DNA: TGTGCCAGCAGCTTGGGGGGTGGCAGAAAAGCCTACGAGCAGTACTTC; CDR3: CASSLGGGRKAYEQYF
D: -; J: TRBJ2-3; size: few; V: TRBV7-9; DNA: TGTGCCAGCAGCCTTAGCGTTCATACGCAGTATTTT; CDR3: CASSLSVHTQYF
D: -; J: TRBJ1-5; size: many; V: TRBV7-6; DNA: TGTGCCAGCAGCCGTACTAGTGGCAATCAGCCCCAGCATTTT; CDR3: CASSRTSGNQPQHF
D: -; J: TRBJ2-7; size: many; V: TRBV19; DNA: TGTGCCAGTAGTCGTGCAGGCGCTTCCTACGAGCAGTACTTC; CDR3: CASSRAGASYEQYF